Listed below are T cell receptor beta chains from one sample, sequenced in a study of PD-1 blockade in mismatch repair-deficient tumors. Assay: immunoSEQ multiplex PCR; the TCRdb copy retains only in-frame clones and omits some. The table includes 75,000 to 85,000 clones, approximately 81% detected once. The sequences come from peripheral blood, collected 12 weeks after starting pembrolizumab. These receptors were collected from an adult with mismatch repair-deficient cancer. Each CDR3 is given with its conserved first and last residue.

J: TRBJ1-2; V: TRBV7-9; CDR3: CASSLVAIYGYTF
J: TRBJ1-3; V: TRBV27; CDR3: CASSFAPSGNTIYF
J: TRBJ1-2; V: TRBV27; CDR3: CASSPDRDYGYTF
J: TRBJ2-7; V: TRBV4-1; CDR3: CASSQLHFGRQGAYEQYF
J: TRBJ2-3; V: TRBV14; CDR3: CASSQDRGAITDTQYF
J: TRBJ2-7; V: TRBV5-1; CDR3: CASSFPGTGASRYEQYF
J: TRBJ1-3; V: TRBV7-2; CDR3: CASRSDLAARSFGNTIYF
J: TRBJ2-7; V: TRBV7-8; CDR3: CASSLTLAASYEQYF
J: TRBJ2-5; V: TRBV30; CDR3: CAWSTRETQYF
J: TRBJ1-3; V: TRBV18; CDR3: CASSPRQGRGNTIYF
J: TRBJ2-7; V: TRBV27; CDR3: CASSLVGSSYEQYF
J: TRBJ1-4; V: TRBV2; CDR3: CASRRANEKLFF
J: TRBJ2-5; V: TRBV15; CDR3: CATSRDTSGRQETQYF